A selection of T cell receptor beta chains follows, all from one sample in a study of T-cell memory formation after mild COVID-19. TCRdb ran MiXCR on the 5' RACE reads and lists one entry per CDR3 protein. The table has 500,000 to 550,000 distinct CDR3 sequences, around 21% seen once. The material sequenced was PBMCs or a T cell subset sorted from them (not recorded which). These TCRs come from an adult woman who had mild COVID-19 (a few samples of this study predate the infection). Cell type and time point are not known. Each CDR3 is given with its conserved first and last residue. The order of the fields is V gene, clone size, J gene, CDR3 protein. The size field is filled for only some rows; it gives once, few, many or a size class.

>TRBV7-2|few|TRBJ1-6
CARRGRSSYNSPLHF
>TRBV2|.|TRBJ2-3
CASNLAQSTDTQYF
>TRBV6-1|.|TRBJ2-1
CASSIGTPNSYNEQFF
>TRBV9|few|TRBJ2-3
CASSVVGGADTQYF
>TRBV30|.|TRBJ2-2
CAWNRGASDTGELFF
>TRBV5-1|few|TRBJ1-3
CASSWGPGTTDGNTIYF
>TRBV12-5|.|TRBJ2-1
CASKQGHEQFF
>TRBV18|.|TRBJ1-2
CASRGTEAYGYTF
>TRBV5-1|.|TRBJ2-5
CASRDRGLQETQYF
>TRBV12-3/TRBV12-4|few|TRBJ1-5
CASSSNPPRNQPQHF
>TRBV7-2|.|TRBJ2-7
CASSLGVGQLYEQYF
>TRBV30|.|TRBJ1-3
CAWSWGNTIYF
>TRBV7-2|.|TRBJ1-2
CASTPGGQRRNYGYTF
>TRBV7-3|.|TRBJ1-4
CASSVTGGGEKLFF
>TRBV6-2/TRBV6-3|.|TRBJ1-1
CASSRTLGFEAFF
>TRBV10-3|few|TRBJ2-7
CAISLRENYEQYF
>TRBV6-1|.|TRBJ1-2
CASSSSRTGASINYGYTF
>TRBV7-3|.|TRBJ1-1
CASGGGGSSEAFF
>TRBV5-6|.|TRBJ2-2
CASSSPLGTSNTGELFF
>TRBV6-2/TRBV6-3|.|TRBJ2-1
CASSYSPLGSGIRFF
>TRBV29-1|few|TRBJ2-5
CSVDQLDLQETQYF
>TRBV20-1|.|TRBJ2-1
CSARDPVGNEQFF
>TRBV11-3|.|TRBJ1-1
CASSQTGLTEAFF
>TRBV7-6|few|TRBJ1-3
CASSLQGAGNTIYF
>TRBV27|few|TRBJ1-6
CASSLRTENSPLHF
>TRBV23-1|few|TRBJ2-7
CASSLRLRGPLYEQYF
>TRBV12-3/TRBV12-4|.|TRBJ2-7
CASRAGTGAREQYF
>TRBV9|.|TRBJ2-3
CASNPGKITDTQYF
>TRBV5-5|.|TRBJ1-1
CASSWAGETEAFF
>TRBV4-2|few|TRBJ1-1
CASSQDIPIVQGQETEAFF
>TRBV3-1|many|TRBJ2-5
CASSPRANQETQYF
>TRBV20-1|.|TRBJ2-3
CSARVRSDTQYF
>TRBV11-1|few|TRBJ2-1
CASSGARDYNEQFF
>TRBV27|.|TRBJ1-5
CASSPNLPRGDGQPQHF
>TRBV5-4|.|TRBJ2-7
CASSPLSGTSGQAGYEQYF
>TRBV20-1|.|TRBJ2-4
CSASDRGDIQYF
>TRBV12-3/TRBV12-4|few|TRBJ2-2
CASSPTTAHGELFF
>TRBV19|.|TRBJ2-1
CASSTAGTYNEQFF
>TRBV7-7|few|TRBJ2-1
CASSLSGPGTTYNEQFF
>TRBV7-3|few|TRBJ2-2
CASSVSPPGELFF